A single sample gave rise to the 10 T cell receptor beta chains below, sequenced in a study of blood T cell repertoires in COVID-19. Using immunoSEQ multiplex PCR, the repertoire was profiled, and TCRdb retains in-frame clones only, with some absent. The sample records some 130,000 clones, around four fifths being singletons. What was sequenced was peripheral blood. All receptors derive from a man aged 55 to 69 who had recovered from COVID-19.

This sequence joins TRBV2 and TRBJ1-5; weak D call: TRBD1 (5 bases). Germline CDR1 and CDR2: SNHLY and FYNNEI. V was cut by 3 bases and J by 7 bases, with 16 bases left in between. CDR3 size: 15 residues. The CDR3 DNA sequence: TGTGCCAGCAGTGATAGGAGGGGTCGATGGCAGCCCCAGCATTTT. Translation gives CASSDRRGRWQPQHF.

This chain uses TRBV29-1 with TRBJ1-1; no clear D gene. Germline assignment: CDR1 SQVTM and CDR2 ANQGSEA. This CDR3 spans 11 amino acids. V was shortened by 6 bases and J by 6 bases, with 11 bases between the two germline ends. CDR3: CSVGGDPEAFF. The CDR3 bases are TGCAGCGTAGGCGGAGACCCTGAAGCTTTCTTT. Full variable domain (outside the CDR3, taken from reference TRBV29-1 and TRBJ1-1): SAVISQKPSRDICQRGTSLTIQCQVDSQVTMMFWYRQQPGQSLTLIATANQGSEATYESGFVIDKFPISRPNLTFSTLTVSNMSPEDSSIYLCSVGGDPEAFFGQGTRLTVV.

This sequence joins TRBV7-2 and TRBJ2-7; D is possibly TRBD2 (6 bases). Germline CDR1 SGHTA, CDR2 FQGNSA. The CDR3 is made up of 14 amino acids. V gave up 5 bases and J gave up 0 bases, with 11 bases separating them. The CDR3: CASSGRDSSYEQYF. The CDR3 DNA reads TGTGCCAGCAGCGGCCGGGACTCCTCCTACGAGCAGTACTTC.

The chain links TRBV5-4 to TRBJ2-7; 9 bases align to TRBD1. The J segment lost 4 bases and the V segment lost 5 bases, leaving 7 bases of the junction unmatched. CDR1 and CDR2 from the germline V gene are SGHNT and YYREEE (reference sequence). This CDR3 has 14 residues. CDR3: CASSSPGQGYEQYF. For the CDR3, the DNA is TGTGCCAGCAGTTCTCCAGGACAGGGGTACGAGCAGTACTTC.

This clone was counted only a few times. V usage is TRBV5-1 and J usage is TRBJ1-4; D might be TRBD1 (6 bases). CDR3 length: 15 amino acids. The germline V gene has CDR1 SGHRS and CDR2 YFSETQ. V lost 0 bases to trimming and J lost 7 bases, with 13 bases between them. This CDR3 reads CASSLDRTVSEKLFF. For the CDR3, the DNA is TGCGCCAGCAGCTTGGACCGGACAGTCTCTGAAAAACTGTTTTTT.

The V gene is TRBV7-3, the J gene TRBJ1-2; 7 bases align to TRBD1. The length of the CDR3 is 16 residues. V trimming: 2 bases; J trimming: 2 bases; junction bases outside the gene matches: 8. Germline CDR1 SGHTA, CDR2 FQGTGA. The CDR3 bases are TGTGCCAGCAGCTTATCCTCGGGACAGCCGAACTATGGCTACACCTTC. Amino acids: CASSLSSGQPNYGYTF.

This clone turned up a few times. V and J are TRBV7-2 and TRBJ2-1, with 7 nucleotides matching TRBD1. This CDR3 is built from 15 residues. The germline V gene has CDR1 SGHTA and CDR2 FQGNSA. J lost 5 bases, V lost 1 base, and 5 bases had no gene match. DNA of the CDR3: TGTGCCAGCAGCTTAGGACAGGGAAATAACAATGAGCAGTTCTTC. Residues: CASSLGQGNNNEQFF.

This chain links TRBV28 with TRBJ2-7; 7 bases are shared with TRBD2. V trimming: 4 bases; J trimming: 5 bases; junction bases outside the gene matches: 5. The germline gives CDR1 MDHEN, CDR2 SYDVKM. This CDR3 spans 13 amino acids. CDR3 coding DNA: TGTGCCAGCAGTTCGGGACTACGCGACGAGCAGTACTTC. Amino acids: CASSSGLRDEQYF. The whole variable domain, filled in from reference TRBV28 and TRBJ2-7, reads DVKVTQSSRYLVKRTGEKVFLECVQDMDHENMFWYRQDPGLGLRLIYFSYDVKMKEKGDIPEGYSVSREKKERFSLILESASTNQTSMYLCASSSGLRDEQYFGPGTRLTVT.

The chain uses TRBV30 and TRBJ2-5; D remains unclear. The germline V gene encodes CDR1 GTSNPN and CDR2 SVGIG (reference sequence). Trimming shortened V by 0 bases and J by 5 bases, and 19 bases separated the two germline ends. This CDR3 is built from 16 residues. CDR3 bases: TGTGCCTGGAGTGTACTCGGAGTTAGCATGCGGGAGACCCAGTACTTC. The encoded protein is CAWSVLGVSMRETQYF. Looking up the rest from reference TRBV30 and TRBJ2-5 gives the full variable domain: SQTIHQWPATLVQPVGSPLSLECTVEGTSNPNLYWYRQAAGRGLQLLFYSVGIGQISSEVPQNLSASRPQDRQFILSSKKLLLSDSGFYLCAWSVLGVSMRETQYFGPGTRLLVL.

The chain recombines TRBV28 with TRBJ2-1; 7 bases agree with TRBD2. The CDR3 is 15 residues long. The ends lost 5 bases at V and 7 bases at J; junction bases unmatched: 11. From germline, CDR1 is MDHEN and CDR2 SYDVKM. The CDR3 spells CASSPRERDLNEQFF. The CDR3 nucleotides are TGTGCCAGCAGTCCGCGTGAGCGGGATCTGAATGAGCAGTTCTTC.